Each of the 32 T cell receptor beta chains below was sequenced from the same sample in a study of beta chain features in type 1 diabetes. All of the isolated RNA was reverse transcribed, so expressed TCRB transcripts were sequenced. Clones were sequenced by immunoSEQ multiplex PCR, and TCRdb holds only the in-frame ones, with some missing. The sample carries some 160,000 clones, roughly 8% recorded once. No antigen has been assigned to these receptors. Study-level points and caveats: People with Type 1 diabetes carried modestly yet significantly shorter TCRB CDR3s in all four CD4+ subsets.

Input material: central memory CD4+ T cells from blood. These receptors were collected from a woman aged 18-29 years with type 1 diabetes.

This clone has just a few counts. The rearrangement links TRBV27 to TRBJ2-5; 7 nucleotides line up with TRBD1. The ends lost 5 bases at V and 2 bases at J; junction bases unmatched: 11. Germline CDR1 reads MNHEY; CDR2 reads SMNVEV (reference sequence). The CDR3 has 16 residues. The CDR3: CASSPGTTGFQETQYF. DNA for the CDR3: TGTGCCAGCAGTCCCGGAACGACAGGGTTTCAAGAGACCCAGTACTTC.

The table lists this clone with a few counts. J is TRBJ2-2 and V is TRBV7-9; no definite D call. The CDR3 has 14 amino acids. CDR1 is SEHNR, CDR2 FQNEAQ, per germline (reference sequence). V gave up 5 bases and J gave up 5 bases, with 12 bases separating them. The CDR3 protein is CASSLKQLTGELFF. The CDR3 DNA sequence: TGTGCCAGCAGCCTGAAACAGCTGACCGGGGAGCTGTTTTTT.

The CDR3 reads CAWSVGQRGYGYTF. DNA for the CDR3: TGTGCCTGGAGTGTAGGACAGCGGGGCTATGGCTACACCTTC. This sequence joins TRBV30 and TRBJ1-2, with D possibly being TRBD1 (6 bases). This CDR3 region has 14 residues. Trimming removed 0 bases at V and 4 bases at J, with 12 bases between. Germline V gene data show CDR1 as GTSNPN and CDR2 as SVGIG (reference sequence).

This clone was counted only a few times. This chain connects TRBV18 to TRBJ2-5, with 11 bases that match TRBD2. This CDR3 has 15 residues. V shed 2 bases, J shed 6 bases, and the junction held 5 bases outside the gene matches. CDR1 KGHSH and CDR2 LQKENI come from the germline V gene. This CDR3 is CASSPSSGGSKTQYF. Written as DNA, the CDR3 is TGTGCCAGCTCACCATCTAGCGGGGGGTCGAAGACCCAGTACTTC.

As for this clone: At one of its ends the junction is not consistent with the germline gene, which may arise from a read error. The J gene is TRBJ2-7, the V gene TRBV7-9; D is possibly TRBD1 (5 bases). The CDR3 loop spans 11 amino acids. Germline V CDR1 and CDR2: SEHNR, FQNEAQ (reference sequence). The CDR3 loop reads CASSPGHFLDF. The CDR3 DNA reads TGTGCCAGCAGCCCCGGACATTTCTTAGACTTC. Full variable domain (outside the CDR3, taken from reference TRBV7-9 and TRBJ2-7): DTGVSQNPRHKITKRGQNVTFRCDPISEHNRLYWYRQTLGQGPEFLTYFQNEAQLEKSRLLSDRFSAERPKGSFSTLEIQRTEQGDSAMYLCASSPGHFLDFGPGTRLTVT.

The chain joins TRBV9 to TRBJ1-5; TRBD1 agrees at 8 bases. V gave up 4 bases and J gave up 1 base; unmatched junction bases: 1. This CDR3 is built from 14 residues. Per germline, CDR1 SGDLS and CDR2 YYNGEE. The CDR3 nucleotides read TGTGCCAGCAGCAGGGACAGGAGCAATCAGCCCCAGCATTTT. As protein: CASSRDRSNQPQHF.

This clone was counted only a few times. The rearrangement joins TRBV7-2 to TRBJ1-2, with D possibly TRBD1 on 6 matching bases. There are 13 residues in the CDR3. V lost 4 bases and J lost 5, with 11 bases in between. CDR1 is SGHTA and CDR2 is FQGNSA in the germline V gene. For the CDR3, the DNA is TGTGCCAGCAGCTCAGGGGCAGGGTATGGCTACACCTTC. It codes for CASSSGAGYGYTF.

V and J are TRBV7-2 and TRBJ1-4; no clear D gene. Trimming pared 2 bases from V and 2 bases from J, leaving 9 bases between. The CDR3 is made up of 15 amino acids. The V gene's germline CDR1 is SGHTA and CDR2 FQGNSA. The CDR3: CASSLSTDTNEKLFF. The CDR3 DNA sequence: TGTGCCAGCAGCTTATCAACTGATACTAATGAAAAACTGTTTTTT.

This clone turned up a few times. The chain joins TRBV29-1 to TRBJ1-2; a weak D match, TRBD1 (6 bases). V lost 7 bases and J 6 bases, leaving 15 bases between the germline ends. The CDR3 covers 12 residues. Germline loops: CDR1 SQVTM, CDR2 ANQGSEA. CDR3 DNA: TGCAGCGGAGGGGGGGGTGTAGATGGCTACACCTTC. Its protein product is CSGGGGVDGYTF. The full variable domain, rest sourced from reference TRBV29-1 and TRBJ1-2, is SAVISQKPSRDICQRGTSLTIQCQVDSQVTMMFWYRQQPGQSLTLIATANQGSEATYESGFVIDKFPISRPNLTFSTLTVSNMSPEDSSIYLCSGGGGVDGYTFGSGTRLTVV.

The table lists this clone with a few counts. The V and J genes are TRBV29-1 and TRBJ2-7; 12 bases fit TRBD2. Germline CDR1 reads SQVTM; CDR2 reads ANQGSEA. The CDR3 has 15 residues. The trim removed 5 bases at V and 2 bases at J, leaving 7 bases unmatched. The CDR3 region is CSVWTSGEPPYEQYF. DNA of the CDR3: TGCAGCGTTTGGACTAGCGGGGAACCTCCCTACGAGCAGTACTTC.

This chain uses TRBV10-3 with TRBJ2-7, with D unclear. Germline lookup yields CDR1 ENHRY and CDR2 SYGVKD. The CDR3 has 11 amino acids. V was shortened by 10 bases and J by 9 bases, with 16 bases between the two germline ends. Here the CDR3 reads CATSDTVGQYF. The CDR3 nucleotides read TGTGCCACCTCCGACACCGTCGGGCAGTACTTC.

This clone was seen a handful of times. The chain has TRBV11-2 and TRBJ2-1, with D possibly being TRBD2 (5 bases). The CDR3 is 17 residues long. V dropped 1 base and J dropped 0 bases, with 13 bases sitting between them. Germline V gene data show CDR1 as SGHAT and CDR2 as FQNNGV. CDR3 amino acids: CASSLAVRGSSYNEQFF. The CDR3 DNA is TGTGCCAGCAGCTTAGCGGTAAGAGGGAGCTCCTACAATGAGCAGTTCTTC.

The table lists this clone with a few counts. V and J are TRBV7-2 and TRBJ1-4; D call uncertain. V lost 5 bases to trimming and J lost 0 bases, with 4 bases between them. CDR1 SGHTA and CDR2 FQGNSA come from the germline V gene. CDR3 length: 13 residues. The CDR3 region has the DNA TGTGCCAGCAGCCCCTCAACTAATGAAAAACTGTTTTTT. Translated, it gives CASSPSTNEKLFF.

This clone was counted once. The rearrangement links TRBV2 to TRBJ2-5; D possibly corresponds to TRBD1 (5 bases). The end of the DNA aligns better with TRBJ2-7, so the J call may be wrong. The CDR3 is 14 amino acids. Germline CDR1 is SNHLY and CDR2 is FYNNEI. The CDR3 DNA follows: TGTGCCAGCAGTGAAGGCAGGGCCCACTACGAGCAGTACTTC. Translated: CASSEGRAHYEQYF.

This clone showed up just a few times. The chain carries TRBV5-1 and TRBJ2-1; 8 positions agree with TRBD2. From germline, CDR1 is SGHRS and CDR2 YFSETQ. V lost 4 bases to trimming and J lost 9 bases; unmatched junction nucleotides: 6. This CDR3 spans 13 amino acids. The CDR3 bases are TGCGCCAGCAGCACGGGACTAGTCAGTGAGCAGTTCTTC. Translated: CASSTGLVSEQFF.

This clone has just a few counts. This chain links TRBV7-3 with TRBJ1-6, with 7 bases aligning to TRBD1. CDR3 length: 14 residues. Trimming cost V 2 bases and J 8 bases; bases outside gene matches: 3. CDR1 is SGHTA and CDR2 is FQGTGA in the germline V gene. The DNA for the CDR3 is TGTGCCAGCAGCTTAGGGACAGCCCATTCACCCCTCCACTTT. Translation gives CASSLGTAHSPLHF. Filled out from reference TRBV7-3 and TRBJ1-6, the complete variable domain reads GAGVSQTPSNKVTEKGKYVELRCDPISGHTALYWYRQSLGQGPEFLIYFQGTGAADDSGLPNDRFFAVRPEGSVSTLKIQRTERGDSAVYLCASSLGTAHSPLHFGNGTRLTVT.

The V call is TRBV2, the J call TRBJ2-7, with 8 bases aligning to TRBD1. CDR1 SNHLY and CDR2 FYNNEI come from the germline V gene. J was trimmed by 9 bases and V by 5 bases; bases with no gene match: 6. CDR3 length: 12 residues. CDR3 in amino acids: CASSYGQGSQYF. CDR3 DNA sequence: TGTGCCAGCAGTTACGGACAGGGCTCGCAGTACTTC.

There are a few counts of this clone. V is TRBV19 and J is TRBJ1-3; D gene ambiguous. The CDR3 has 12 residues. Trimming stripped 10 bases from V and 7 bases from J, with 14 bases between. Germline loops: CDR1 LNHDA, CDR2 SQIVND (reference sequence). CDR3 in amino acids: CATQRGLNTIYF. As DNA, the CDR3 is TGTGCCACGCAACGGGGTCTGAACACCATATATTTT.

This clone is medium-sized in the sample. The CDR3 here is CASSDQTGSNSPLHF. Here the CDR3 DNA reads TGTGCCAGCAGCGATCAGACAGGGAGTAATTCACCCCTCCACTTT. The chain carries TRBV7-9 and TRBJ1-6; 7 bases fit TRBD1. The V segment lost 5 bases and the J segment 6 bases; nucleotides outside the gene matches: 7. From germline, CDR1 is SEHNR and CDR2 FQNEAQ (reference sequence). CDR3 length: 15 amino acids.

The sample holds a few counts of this clone. Other DNA sequences in this specimen translate into the identical CDR3. The chain employs TRBV28 and TRBJ1-5, with 8 positions matching TRBD1. Germline trimming cut 5 bases from V and 0 bases from J; bases unmatched to any gene: 3. The CDR3 has 15 amino acids. CDR1 is MDHEN, CDR2 SYDVKM, per germline. CDR3 nucleotides: TGTGCCAGCAGTAGGACAGGGAATAGCAATCAGCCCCAGCATTTT. Translating gives CASSRTGNSNQPQHF.

This clone was picked up a small number of times. This chain connects TRBV5-4 to TRBJ1-4; maybe TRBD1 (5 bases). Germline-derived CDR1 and CDR2 are SGHNT and YYREEE (reference sequence). Trimming pared 6 bases from V and 8 bases from J, leaving 14 bases between. CDR3 length: 13 residues. The CDR3 DNA reads TGTGCCAGCACGGCAGGGCGGGGCGAAAAACTGTTTTTT. Translated, it gives CASTAGRGEKLFF.

This clone was seen more than once but under ten times. J is TRBJ2-7 and V is TRBV2; 9 nucleotides match TRBD1. CDR3 length: 15 amino acids. The V gene end was trimmed by 8 bases and the J gene end by 4 bases; junction bases not matched to a gene: 12. Germline V lookup: CDR1 SNHLY, CDR2 FYNNEI. The CDR3 loop reads CASGSDRGSLYEQYF. CDR3 sequence (DNA): TGTGCCAGCGGTAGCGACAGGGGGAGTCTATACGAGCAGTACTTC.

Comment on this clone: This same CDR3 is encoded by further DNA sequences in the sample. V is TRBV7-3 and J is TRBJ2-5, with 9 bases that match TRBD1. The CDR3 totals 14 residues. The germline gives CDR1 SGHTA, CDR2 FQGTGA. J lost 3 bases, V lost 3 bases, and 2 bases had no gene match. CDR3 in DNA: TGTGCCAGCAGCTTTGGGACAGGGAAAGAGACCCAGTACTTC. It codes for CASSFGTGKETQYF. The full variable domain, with the rest looked up from reference TRBV7-3 and TRBJ2-5, is GAGVSQTPSNKVTEKGKYVELRCDPISGHTALYWYRQSLGQGPEFLIYFQGTGAADDSGLPNDRFFAVRPEGSVSTLKIQRTERGDSAVYLCASSFGTGKETQYFGPGTRLLVL.

V gene TRBV5-1 combines with J gene TRBJ1-1; D is uncertain. Germline assignment: CDR1 SGHRS and CDR2 YFSETQ. This CDR3 region has 14 residues. Trimming left V 0 bases short and J 0 bases short, with 6 bases between. In DNA, the CDR3 is TGCGCCAGCAGCTTGGACGGGGTGAACACTGAAGCTTTCTTT. Amino acid sequence: CASSLDGVNTEAFF.

This clone was seen a few times. The chain carries TRBV7-2 and TRBJ1-1; no clear D. The CDR3 has 12 residues. Trimming removed 1 base from V and 11 bases from J, with 11 bases in between. Germline V gene lookup returns CDR1 SGHTA and CDR2 FQGNSA. CDR3 amino acids: CASSLGAGGAFF. The CDR3 bases are TGTGCCAGCAGCTTAGGCGCGGGCGGGGCTTTCTTT. The variable domain in full, with the rest retrieved from reference TRBV7-2 and TRBJ1-1, is GAGVSQSPSNKVTEKGKDVELRCDPISGHTALYWYRQSLGQGLEFLIYFQGNSAPDKSGLPSDRFSAERTGGSVSTLTIQRTQQEDSAVYLCASSLGAGGAFFGQGTRLTVV.

The chain links TRBV29-1 to TRBJ1-2; 8 bases align to TRBD1. The CDR3 sequence is 15 residues long. The V and J ends lost 4 bases and 8 bases, in that order; junction bases with no gene match: 15. Germline values: CDR1 SQVTM, CDR2 ANQGSEA. For the CDR3, the DNA is TGCAGCGTTGGAGAATTAGGGACAGGTCCAAGGGGCTACACCTTC. This translates into CSVGELGTGPRGYTF. The full variable domain, in which reference TRBV29-1 and TRBJ1-2 provide the parts outside the CDR3, is SAVISQKPSRDICQRGTSLTIQCQVDSQVTMMFWYRQQPGQSLTLIATANQGSEATYESGFVIDKFPISRPNLTFSTLTVSNMSPEDSSIYLCSVGELGTGPRGYTFGSGTRLTVV.

The chain joins TRBV4-1 to TRBJ1-1; TRBD1 might be the D (5 bases). The CDR3 is 15 residues long. The ends were cut back, 5 bases at V and 0 bases at J, with 13 bases in the middle. Germline lookup yields CDR1 MGHRA and CDR2 YSYEKL. Here the CDR3 DNA reads TGCGCCAGCAGCAACAGGTACAGCATGAACACTGAAGCTTTCTTT. Its protein product is CASSNRYSMNTEAFF.

This clone was counted between two and nine times. The V and J genes are TRBV4-2 and TRBJ2-5, with a weak D call TRBD2 (5 bases). The CDR3 length is 14 residues. V lost 3 bases and J 0 bases, leaving 8 bases between the germline ends. Germline CDR1 is LGHNA and CDR2 is YNFKEQ. The CDR3 nucleotides are TGTGCCAGCAGCCACGGGGAGAACCAAGAGACCCAGTACTTC. This encodes CASSHGENQETQYF.

The CDR3 loop is CASSWDRGNYEQYF. CDR3 sequence (DNA): TGTGCCAGCAGCTGGGACAGGGGGAACTACGAGCAGTACTTC. The chain is built from TRBV5-4 and TRBJ2-7; 11 positions agree with TRBD1. Germline V CDR1 and CDR2: SGHNT, YYREEE (reference sequence). CDR3 length: 14 residues. After removal of 3 bases from V and 3 bases from J, the junction contained 2 bases not matched to a gene.

The chain links TRBV18 to TRBJ1-1; D is uncertain. This CDR3 has 13 amino acids. Germline assignment: CDR1 KGHSH and CDR2 LQKENI. With 2 bases removed from V and 4 bases from J, the gap between germline ends came to 8 bases. The CDR3 loop is CASSPVGSTEAFF. CDR3 in DNA: TGTGCCAGCTCACCAGTAGGGAGCACTGAAGCTTTCTTT.

This chain connects TRBV5-1 to TRBJ2-7, with 9 positions matching TRBD2. Germline V gene lookup returns CDR1 SGHRS and CDR2 YFSETQ. Unmatched junction bases numbered 8, after V lost 6 bases and J lost 1 base. CDR3 length: 15 residues. CDR3 region: CASTLGLAPSYEQYF. Here the CDR3 DNA reads TGCGCCAGCACCCTTGGACTAGCGCCTTCCTACGAGCAGTACTTC.

The chain uses TRBV28 and TRBJ2-1, with D perhaps matching TRBD2 (6 bases). Germline values: CDR1 MDHEN, CDR2 SYDVKM. The CDR3 contains 15 residues. V lost 4 bases and J 4 bases, leaving 14 bases between the germline ends. The CDR3 reads CASSSLGGQYNEQFF. The CDR3 nucleotides read TGTGCCAGCAGTTCCCTCGGGGGTCAATACAATGAGCAGTTCTTC.